Listed here are 5 T cell receptor beta chains from one sample, sequenced in a study of blood T cell repertoires in COVID-19. Method: immunoSEQ multiplex PCR; TCRdb's copy keeps in-frame clones and lacks some. Here the sample spans 390,000 or so clones, about 87% being singletons. Sequencing input: PBMCs or T cells enriched from blood (not recorded which). Receptors originate from a woman aged 45-65 years who had recovered from COVID-19.

Only one count was recorded for this clone. This sequence joins TRBV7-8 and TRBJ2-5; 7 bases match TRBD1. Germline-derived CDR1 and CDR2 are SGHVS and FQNEAQ. The CDR3 runs 17 residues. Trimming cost V 1 base and J 2 bases; bases outside gene matches: 10. The CDR3 reads CASSLVLDRNDQETQYF. DNA of the CDR3: TGTGCCAGCAGCTTAGTGTTGGACAGGAACGATCAAGAGACCCAGTACTTC.

The count of this clone is one. This rearrangement joins TRBV13 to TRBJ1-2, with D uncertain. CDR3 length equals 15 residues. The V gene's germline CDR1 is PRHDT and CDR2 FYEKMQ (reference sequence). Trimming removed 4 bases at V and 7 bases at J, with 19 bases between. The DNA for the CDR3 is TGTGCCAGCAGCTCTAGAGCAGAGGTCGGAGTTGGCTACACCTTC. It translates to CASSSRAEVGVGYTF.

V gene TRBV7-9 combines with J gene TRBJ2-7; tentatively, D is TRBD1 (5 bases). Per the germline V gene, CDR1 is SEHNR and CDR2 is FQNEAQ (reference sequence). V was cut by 0 bases and J by 1 base, with 7 bases left in between. The CDR3 covers 14 residues. The CDR3 DNA sequence: TGTGCCAGCAGCTTAGCTGCAGGGTCCTACGAGCAGTACTTC. This codes for CASSLAAGSYEQYF.

This chain uses TRBV4-1 with TRBJ1-5; TRBD1 aligns across 7 bases. Trimming at V came to 4 bases and at J to 4 bases, leaving 4 bases not matched to a gene. CDR3 length: 14 amino acids. Germline V lookup: CDR1 MGHRA, CDR2 YSYEKL. CDR3 amino acids: CASSPLQGNQPQHF. As DNA, the CDR3 is TGCGCCAGCAGCCCACTACAGGGGAATCAGCCCCAGCATTTT.

The chain couples TRBV14 to TRBJ1-2, with 7 bases that match TRBD1. This CDR3 has 15 residues. V lost 3 bases and J lost 7; bases outside the gene matches: 11. The germline V gene encodes CDR1 SGHDN and CDR2 FVKESK. DNA for the CDR3: TGTGCCAGCAGCCAGGTGACAGGGTTCTCGAGTGGCTACACCTTC. Translating gives CASSQVTGFSSGYTF.